This T cell receptor (beta chain) was identified in a study of CD8+CD57+ T cells in acquired aplastic anemia. Across the study: DNA recovered from sorted CD4+ and CD8+ cells had a mean of about 3 ug.

According to the study, genomic DNA was the template for TCR beta VDJ and CDR3 profiling. TCRdb used MiXCR to reprocess the reads, holding one entry per CDR3 protein. The table has approximately 170,000 distinct CDR3 sequences, around 43% seen once. In its sample, this clonotype was seen many times. Antigen specificity is unknown. Study observations and caveats: Patients had fewer than 35 CD8+ CDR3 sequences in common with controls (the shared set).

The authors sequenced patients whose flow cytometry had shown CD8+CD57+ cell expansion. Every patient had severe acquired aplastic anemia. Patients were untreated when blood was sampled. The CDR3 totals 13 residues. V shed 6 bases, J shed 8 bases, and the junction held 6 bases outside the gene matches. This receptor was obtained from a human donor with aplastic anemia. The sequenced sample was sorted CD4+, CD8+, or CD8+CD57+ T cells (not recorded which) from PBMCs. The V gene is TRBV12-3 or TRBV12-4, the J gene TRBJ1-4; TRBD1 agrees at 7 bases. CDR3 loop: CASRPGTAEKLFF. CDR3 coding DNA: TGTGCCAGCAGACCCGGGACAGCCGAAAAACTGTTTTTT.